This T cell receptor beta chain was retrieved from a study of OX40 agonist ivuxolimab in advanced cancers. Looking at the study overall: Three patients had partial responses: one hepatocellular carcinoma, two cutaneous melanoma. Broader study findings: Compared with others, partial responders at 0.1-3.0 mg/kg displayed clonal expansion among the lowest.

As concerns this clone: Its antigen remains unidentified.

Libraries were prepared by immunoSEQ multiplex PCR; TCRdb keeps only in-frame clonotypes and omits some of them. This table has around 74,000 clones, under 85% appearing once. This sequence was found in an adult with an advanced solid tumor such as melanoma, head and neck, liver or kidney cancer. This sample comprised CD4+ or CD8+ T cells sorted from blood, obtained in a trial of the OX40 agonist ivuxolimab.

The CDR3 spells CASSLSIPNYEQYF. CDR3 nucleotides: TGTGCCAGCAGTTTATCTATCCCTAACTACGAGCAGTACTTC. The chain carries TRBV28 and TRBJ2-7, with unresolved D. Germline values: CDR1 MDHEN, CDR2 SYDVKM. The V and J ends lost 1 base and 3 bases respectively, with 10 bases between them. There are 14 residues in the CDR3.